Listed below are T cell receptor beta chains from one sample, sequenced in a study of cytomegalovirus exposure and HLA in healthy donors. The protocol was immunoSEQ multiplex PCR, while the TCRdb copy is restricted to in-frame clones and leaves out a portion. This table holds about 56,000 clones, more than 80% found once. Source material: PBMCs. The receptors here all came from a young man in good health and CMV-seronegative. The CDR3 runs from the conserved cysteine through the conserved F or W. The D gene is left open where the match is weak. Clone size, where shown, is once, few, many, or a class for clones that have expanded.

D: .
size: .
V: TRBV4-1
length: 16
J: TRBJ2-7
CDR3: CASSSTRDWAPGEQYF
DNA: TGCGCCAGCAGCTCAACCCGGGACTGGGCTCCTGGCGAGCAGTACTTC

D: TRBD1
size: .
V: TRBV28
length: 14
J: TRBJ2-5
CDR3: CASSLLTGEETQYF
DNA: TGTGCCAGCAGTCTCTTAACAGGGGAAGAGACCCAGTACTTC

D: TRBD1
size: .
V: TRBV28
length: 16
J: TRBJ2-2
CDR3: CASSLPGQGESGELFF
DNA: TGTGCCAGCAGTTTACCGGGACAGGGTGAGAGCGGGGAGCTGTTTTTT

D: TRBD2
size: .
V: TRBV10-2
length: 16
J: TRBJ2-5
CDR3: CASRPLAGGPEETQYF
DNA: TGCGCCAGCAGACCCCTAGCGGGAGGGCCGGAGGAGACCCAGTACTTC

D: TRBD2
size: once
V: TRBV4-3
length: 17
J: TRBJ2-7
CDR3: CASSQDSGVAGAVEQYF
DNA: TGCGCCAGCAGCCAAGATAGCGGGGTAGCGGGAGCAGTCGAGCAGTACTTC

D: .
size: .
V: TRBV9
length: 14
J: TRBJ2-7
CDR3: CASSYRDKADEQYF
DNA: TGTGCCAGCAGCTACCGGGACAAGGCAGACGAGCAGTACTTC

D: TRBD2
size: few
V: TRBV5-4
length: 14
J: TRBJ2-7
CDR3: CASSILAGGGEQYF
DNA: TGTGCCAGCAGCATATTAGCGGGAGGCGGCGAGCAGTACTTC

D: TRBD1
size: .
V: TRBV10-3
length: 14
J: TRBJ2-7
CDR3: CAISERGDSYEQYF
DNA: TGTGCCATCAGTGAGAGAGGGGACAGCTACGAGCAGTACTTC

D: .
size: .
V: TRBV6-5
length: 13
J: TRBJ1-4
CDR3: CASKGQGGEKLFF
DNA: TGTGCCAGCAAGGGCCAGGGTGGGGAAAAACTGTTTTTT

D: TRBD2
size: .
V: TRBV28
length: 13
J: TRBJ2-7
CDR3: CASSPGLANEQYF
DNA: TGTGCCAGCAGTCCGGGACTAGCGAACGAGCAGTACTTC

D: TRBD2
size: .
V: TRBV7-9
length: 18
J: TRBJ2-1
CDR3: CASSLELSGRAGKNEQFF
DNA: TGTGCCAGCAGCTTAGAATTATCGGGGAGGGCCGGTAAGAATGAGCAGTTCTTC

D: TRBD2
size: .
V: TRBV19
length: 15
J: TRBJ2-7
CDR3: CASSIRALAGYEQYF
DNA: TGTGCCAGTAGTATTAGGGCACTAGCGGGCTACGAGCAGTACTTC

D: TRBD2
size: once
V: TRBV6-1
length: 14
J: TRBJ2-7
CDR3: CASSGASGIYEQYF
DNA: TGTGCCAGCAGTGGTGCTAGCGGAATCTACGAGCAGTACTTC

D: TRBD2
size: .
V: TRBV9
length: 15
J: TRBJ2-3
CDR3: CASSGTSGSTDTQYF
DNA: TGTGCCAGCAGCGGGACTAGCGGGAGCACAGATACGCAGTATTTT

D: .
size: .
V: TRBV19
length: 17
J: TRBJ2-2
CDR3: CASSRTGGGLNTGELFF
DNA: TGTGCCAGTAGCCGAACGGGAGGGGGCCTGAACACCGGGGAGCTGTTTTTT

D: .
size: .
V: TRBV6-5
length: 14
J: TRBJ2-7
CDR3: CASRVRPSGYEQYF
DNA: TGTGCCAGCAGAGTCCGGCCGAGCGGATACGAGCAGTACTTC

D: TRBD2
size: .
V: TRBV9
length: 17
J: TRBJ2-7
CDR3: CASSLQGGTSGWYEQYF
DNA: TGTGCCAGCAGCCTCCAAGGGGGGACTAGCGGGTGGTACGAGCAGTACTTC

D: TRBD1
size: .
V: TRBV19
length: 16
J: TRBJ2-1
CDR3: CASSPPGTGDYNEQFF
DNA: TGTGCCAGTAGCCCTCCCGGGACAGGGGACTACAATGAGCAGTTCTTC

D: .
size: .
V: TRBV6-5
length: 14
J: TRBJ2-7
CDR3: CASSPGIASYEQYF
DNA: TGTGCCAGCAGTCCCGGGATCGCTTCCTACGAGCAGTACTTC

D: .
size: .
V: TRBV28
length: 15
J: TRBJ2-1
CDR3: CATAGGTSSYNEQFF
DNA: TGTGCCACCGCGGGCGGAACCAGCTCCTACAATGAGCAGTTCTTC

D: TRBD1
size: .
V: TRBV19
length: 15
J: TRBJ1-5
CDR3: CASQDTGQGYQPQHF
DNA: TGTGCCAGTCAAGATACGGGACAGGGATATCAGCCCCAGCATTTT

D: TRBD2
size: once
V: TRBV4-1
length: 17
J: TRBJ2-3
CDR3: CASSQGDSGIRTDTQYF
DNA: TGCGCCAGCAGCCAAGGAGATAGCGGGATTCGCACAGATACGCAGTATTTT

D: .
size: .
V: TRBV19
length: 15
J: TRBJ1-4
CDR3: CASSMFEGGNEKLFF
DNA: TGTGCCAGTAGTATGTTCGAGGGTGGTAATGAAAAACTGTTTTTT

D: .
size: .
V: TRBV4-1
length: 16
J: TRBJ2-2
CDR3: CASSQVGGPINGELFF
DNA: TGCGCCAGCAGCCAAGTAGGCGGGCCAATCAACGGGGAGCTGTTTTTT

D: .
size: .
V: TRBV6-4
length: 16
J: TRBJ2-4
CDR3: CASLRRQILAKNIQYF
DNA: TGTGCCAGCCTAAGGAGGCAGATTCTAGCCAAAAACATTCAGTACTTC

D: .
size: .
V: TRBV18
length: 14
J: TRBJ1-5
CDR3: CASSPGQGKQPQHF
DNA: TGTGCCAGCTCACCAGGGCAGGGAAAACAGCCCCAGCATTTT

D: TRBD2
size: few
V: TRBV28
length: 13
J: TRBJ2-7
CDR3: CASISPGLAGGYF
DNA: TGTGCCAGCATCAGTCCGGGACTAGCGGGGGGGTACTTC

D: .
size: .
V: TRBV6-1
length: 14
J: TRBJ2-1
CDR3: CANGLSQIGDEQFF
DNA: TGTGCCAACGGGTTAAGTCAAATAGGCGATGAGCAGTTCTTC

D: TRBD2
size: .
V: TRBV15
length: 15
J: TRBJ2-1
CDR3: CATSRELASYNEQFF
DNA: TGTGCCACCAGCAGAGAACTAGCGTCCTACAATGAGCAGTTCTTC

D: TRBD1
size: .
V: TRBV6-5
length: 15
J: TRBJ1-4
CDR3: CASSSPGTGYEKLFF
DNA: TGTGCCAGCAGCAGTCCCGGGACAGGGTACGAAAAACTGTTTTTT